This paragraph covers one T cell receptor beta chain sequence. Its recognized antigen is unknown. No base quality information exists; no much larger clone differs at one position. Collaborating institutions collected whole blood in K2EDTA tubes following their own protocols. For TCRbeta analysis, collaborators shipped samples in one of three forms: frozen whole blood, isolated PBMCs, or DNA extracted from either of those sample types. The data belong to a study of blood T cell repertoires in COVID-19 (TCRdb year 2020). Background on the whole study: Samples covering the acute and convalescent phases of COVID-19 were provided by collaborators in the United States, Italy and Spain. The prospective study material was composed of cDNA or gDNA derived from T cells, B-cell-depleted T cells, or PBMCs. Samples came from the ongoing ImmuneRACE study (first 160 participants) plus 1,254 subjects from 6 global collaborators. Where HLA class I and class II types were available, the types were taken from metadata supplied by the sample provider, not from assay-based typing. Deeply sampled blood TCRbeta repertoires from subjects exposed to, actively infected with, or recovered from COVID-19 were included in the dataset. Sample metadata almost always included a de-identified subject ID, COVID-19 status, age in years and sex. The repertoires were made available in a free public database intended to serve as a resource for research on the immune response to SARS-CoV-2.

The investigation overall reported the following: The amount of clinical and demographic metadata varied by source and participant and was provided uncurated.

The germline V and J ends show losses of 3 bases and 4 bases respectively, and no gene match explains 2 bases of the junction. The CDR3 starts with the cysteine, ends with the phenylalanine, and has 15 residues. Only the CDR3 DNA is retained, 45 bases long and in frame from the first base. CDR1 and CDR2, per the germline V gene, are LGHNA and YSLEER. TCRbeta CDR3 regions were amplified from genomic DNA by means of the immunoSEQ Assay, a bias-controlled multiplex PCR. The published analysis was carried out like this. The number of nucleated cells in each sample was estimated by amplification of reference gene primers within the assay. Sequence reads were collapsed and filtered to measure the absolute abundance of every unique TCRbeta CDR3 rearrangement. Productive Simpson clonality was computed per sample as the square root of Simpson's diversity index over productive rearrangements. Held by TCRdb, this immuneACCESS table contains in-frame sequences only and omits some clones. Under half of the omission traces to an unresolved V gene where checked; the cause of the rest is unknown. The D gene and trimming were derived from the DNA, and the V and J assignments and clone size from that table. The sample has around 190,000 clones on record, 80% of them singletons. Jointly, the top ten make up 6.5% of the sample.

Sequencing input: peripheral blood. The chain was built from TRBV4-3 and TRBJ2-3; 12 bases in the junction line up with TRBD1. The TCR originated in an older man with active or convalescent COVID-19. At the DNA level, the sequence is TGCGCCAGCAGCCAGGGACAGGGGGCGTCAGATACGCAGTATTTT. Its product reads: CASSQGQGASDTQYF.